This T cell receptor (beta chain) was captured in a study of T cell repertoires in cytomegalovirus infection. Looking at the study overall: CMV infection together with matching HLA type was indicated by public TCR beta signatures.

The V gene's germline CDR1 is MNHEY and CDR2 SMNVEV (reference sequence). This CDR3 is built from 13 residues. V was clipped by 3 bases and J by 5 bases, with 11 bases between them. TCRdb recomputed calls from the reads with MiXCR, one row per CDR3 protein. Here the sample spans about 110,000 distinct CDR3 sequences, around 29% being singletons. Study-wide findings and caveats: It was HLA-C-restricted CMV-specific TCR beta clonotypes that dominated the response ex vivo. Summed frequency of public TCR beta families distinguished CMV carriers with the relevant HLA.

The sample holds many counts of this clonotype. Its matching antigen is unknown. The sequence was collected from a human donor in good health (CMV status not recorded). Some clones in this sample may be carry-over from other donors' samples. The chain has TRBV27 and TRBJ2-7, with a tentative D call TRBD1 (5 bases). Sequencing was performed on CD8+ T cells from cultured PBMCs, taken from culture after CMV antigen stimulation. The CDR3 loop reads CASSLAGWDEQYF. The CDR3 DNA follows: TGTGCCAGCAGTTTGGCAGGGTGGGACGAGCAGTACTTC.